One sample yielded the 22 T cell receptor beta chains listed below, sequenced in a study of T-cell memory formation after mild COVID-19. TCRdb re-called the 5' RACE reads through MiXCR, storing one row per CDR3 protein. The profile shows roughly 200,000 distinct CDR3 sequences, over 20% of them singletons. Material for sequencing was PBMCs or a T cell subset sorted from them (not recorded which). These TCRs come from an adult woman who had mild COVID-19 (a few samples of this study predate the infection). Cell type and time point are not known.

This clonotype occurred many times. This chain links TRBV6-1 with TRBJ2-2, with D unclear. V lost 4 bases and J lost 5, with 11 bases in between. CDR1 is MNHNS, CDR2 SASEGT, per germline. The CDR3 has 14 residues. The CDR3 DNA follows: TGTGCCAGCAGTGGACATCATGAGACCGGGGAGCTGTTTTTT. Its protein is CASSGHHETGELFF.

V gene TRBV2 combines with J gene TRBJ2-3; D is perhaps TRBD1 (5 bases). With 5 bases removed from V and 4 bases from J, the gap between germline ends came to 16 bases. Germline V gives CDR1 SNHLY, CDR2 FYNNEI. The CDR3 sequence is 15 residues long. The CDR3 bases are TGTGCCAGCAGTTCCAATTCAGGGCACGCAGATACGCAGTATTTT. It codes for CASSSNSGHADTQYF. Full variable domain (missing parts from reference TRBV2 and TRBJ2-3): EPEVTQTPSHQVTQMGQEVILRCVPISNHLYFYWYRQILGQKVEFLVSFYNNEISEKSEIFDDQFSVERPDGSNFTLKIRSTKLEDSAMYFCASSSNSGHADTQYFGPGTRLTVL.

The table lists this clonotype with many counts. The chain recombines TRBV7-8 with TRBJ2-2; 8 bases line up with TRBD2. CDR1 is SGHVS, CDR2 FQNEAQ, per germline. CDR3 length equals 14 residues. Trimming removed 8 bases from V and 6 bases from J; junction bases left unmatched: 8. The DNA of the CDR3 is TGTGCCAGCTGCGCTCAGACTAGCGCCGGGGAGCTGTTTTTT. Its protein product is CASCAQTSAGELFF.

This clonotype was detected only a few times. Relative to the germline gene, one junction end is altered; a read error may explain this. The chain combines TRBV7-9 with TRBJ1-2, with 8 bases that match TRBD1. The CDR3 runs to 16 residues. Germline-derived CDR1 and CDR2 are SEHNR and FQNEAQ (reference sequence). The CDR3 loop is CASSLADRDIRDGYTF. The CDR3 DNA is TGTGCCAGCAGCCTAGCGGACAGGGACATTCGGGATGGCTACACCTTC. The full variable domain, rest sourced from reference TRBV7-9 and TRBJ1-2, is DTGVSQNPRHKITKRGQNVTFRCDPISEHNRLYWYRQTLGQGPEFLTYFQNEAQLEKSRLLSDRFSAERPKGSFSTLEIQRTEQGDSAMYLCASSLADRDIRDGYTFGSGTRLTVV.

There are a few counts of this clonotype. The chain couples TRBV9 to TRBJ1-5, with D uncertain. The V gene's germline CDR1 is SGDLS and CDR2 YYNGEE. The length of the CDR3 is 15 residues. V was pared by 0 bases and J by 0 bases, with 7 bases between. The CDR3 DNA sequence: TGTGCCAGCAGCGTAGGTTCGGATAGCAATCAGCCCCAGCATTTT. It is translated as CASSVGSDSNQPQHF. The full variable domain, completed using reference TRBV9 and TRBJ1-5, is DSGVTQTPKHLITATGQRVTLRCSPRSGDLSVYWYQQSLDQGLQFLIQYYNGEERAKGNILERFSAQQFPDLHSELNLSSLELGDSALYFCASSVGSDSNQPQHFGDGTRLSIL.

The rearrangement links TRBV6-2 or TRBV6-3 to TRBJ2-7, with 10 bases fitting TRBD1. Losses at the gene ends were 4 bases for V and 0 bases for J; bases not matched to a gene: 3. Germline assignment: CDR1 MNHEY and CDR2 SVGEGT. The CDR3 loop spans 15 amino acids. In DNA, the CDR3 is TGTGCCAGCAGTTGGACAGGGGGGAGCTCCTACGAGCAGTACTTC. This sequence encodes CASSWTGGSSYEQYF.

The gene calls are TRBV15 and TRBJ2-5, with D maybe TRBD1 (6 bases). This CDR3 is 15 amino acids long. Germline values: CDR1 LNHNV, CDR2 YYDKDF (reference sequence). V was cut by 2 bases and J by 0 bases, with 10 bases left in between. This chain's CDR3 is CATSRPGQYQETQYF. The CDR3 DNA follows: TGTGCCACCAGCAGACCTGGACAGTACCAAGAGACCCAGTACTTC.

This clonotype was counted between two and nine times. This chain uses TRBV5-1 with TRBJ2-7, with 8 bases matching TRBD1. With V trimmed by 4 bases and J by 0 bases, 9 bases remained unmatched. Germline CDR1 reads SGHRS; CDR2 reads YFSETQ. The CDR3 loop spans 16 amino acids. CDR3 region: CASSPEGQASSYEQYF. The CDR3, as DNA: TGCGCCAGCAGCCCCGAGGGACAGGCAAGCTCCTACGAGCAGTACTTC.

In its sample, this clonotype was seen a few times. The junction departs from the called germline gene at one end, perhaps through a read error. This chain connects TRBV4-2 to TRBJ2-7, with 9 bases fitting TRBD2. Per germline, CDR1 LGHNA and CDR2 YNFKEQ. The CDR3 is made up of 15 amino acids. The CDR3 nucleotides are TGTGCCAGCAGGCAAGGGACTAGCAGTGCCTACGAGCAGTACTTC. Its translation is CASRQGTSSAYEQYF.

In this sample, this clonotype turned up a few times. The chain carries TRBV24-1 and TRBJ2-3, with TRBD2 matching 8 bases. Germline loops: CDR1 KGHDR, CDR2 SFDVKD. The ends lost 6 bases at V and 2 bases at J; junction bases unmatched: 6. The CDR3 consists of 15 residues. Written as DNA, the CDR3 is TGTGCCACCAGTTCAGCGGGGGAGATCACAGATACGCAGTATTTT. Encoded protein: CATSSAGEITDTQYF.

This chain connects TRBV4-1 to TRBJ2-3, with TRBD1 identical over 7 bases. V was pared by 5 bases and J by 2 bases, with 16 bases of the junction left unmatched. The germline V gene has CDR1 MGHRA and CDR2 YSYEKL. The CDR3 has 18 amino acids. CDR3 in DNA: TGCGCCAGCAGCTATAAAAATCTAGGGGGCGGCGACACAGATACGCAGTATTTT. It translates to CASSYKNLGGGDTDTQYF.

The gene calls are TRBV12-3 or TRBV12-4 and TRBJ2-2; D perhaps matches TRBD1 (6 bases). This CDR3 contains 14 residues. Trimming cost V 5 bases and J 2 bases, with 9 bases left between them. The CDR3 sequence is CASSADRNTGELFF. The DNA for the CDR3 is TGTGCCAGCAGTGCGGACAGAAACACCGGGGAGCTGTTTTTT.

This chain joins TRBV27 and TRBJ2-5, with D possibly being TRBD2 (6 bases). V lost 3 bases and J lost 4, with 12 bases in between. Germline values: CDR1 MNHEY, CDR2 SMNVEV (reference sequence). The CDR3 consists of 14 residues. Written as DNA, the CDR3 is TGTGCCAGCAGTTTCTCGACTAGTCGAGAGACCCAGTACTTC. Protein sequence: CASSFSTSRETQYF.

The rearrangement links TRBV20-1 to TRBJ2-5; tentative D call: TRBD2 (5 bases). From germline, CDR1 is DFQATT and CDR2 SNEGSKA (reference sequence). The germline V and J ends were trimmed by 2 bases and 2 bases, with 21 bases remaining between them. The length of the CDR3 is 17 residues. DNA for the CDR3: TGCAGTGCTAGACCCGGGCAACGAGGCAAGCGGCAAGAGACCCAGTACTTC. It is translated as CSARPGQRGKRQETQYF.

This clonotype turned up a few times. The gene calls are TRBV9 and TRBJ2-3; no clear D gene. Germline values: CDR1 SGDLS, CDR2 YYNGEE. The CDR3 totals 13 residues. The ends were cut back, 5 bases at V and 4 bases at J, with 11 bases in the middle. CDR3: CASRDQESDTQYF. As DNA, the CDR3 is TGTGCCAGCAGAGACCAGGAGTCAGATACGCAGTATTTT.

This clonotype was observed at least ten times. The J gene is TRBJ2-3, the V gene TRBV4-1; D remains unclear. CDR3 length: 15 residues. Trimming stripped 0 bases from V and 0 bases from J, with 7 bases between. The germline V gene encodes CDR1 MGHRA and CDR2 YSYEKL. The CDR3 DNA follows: TGCGCCAGCAGCCAAGAGAAGGCTAGCACAGATACGCAGTATTTT. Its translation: CASSQEKASTDTQYF.

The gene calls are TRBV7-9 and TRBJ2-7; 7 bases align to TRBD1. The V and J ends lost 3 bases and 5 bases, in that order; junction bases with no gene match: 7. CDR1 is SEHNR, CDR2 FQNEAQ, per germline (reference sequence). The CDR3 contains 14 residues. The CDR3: CASSFEGAVHEQYF. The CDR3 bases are TGTGCCAGCAGCTTTGAGGGGGCGGTCCACGAGCAGTACTTC.

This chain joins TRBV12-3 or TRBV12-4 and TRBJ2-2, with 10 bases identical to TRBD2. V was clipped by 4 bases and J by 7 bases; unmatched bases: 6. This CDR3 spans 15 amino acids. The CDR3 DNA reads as TGTGCCAGCAGTTATGCTAGCGGGAGAGTCGGGGAGCTGTTTTTT. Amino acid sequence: CASSYASGRVGELFF.

In nucleotides, the CDR3 is TGTGCCAGCATCCTAGCGGGGGGGCTTCCCTACGAGCAGTACTTC. Residues: CASILAGGLPYEQYF. This chain connects TRBV6-1 to TRBJ2-7; 12 positions agree with TRBD2. The CDR3 has 15 residues. J lost 2 bases, V lost 7 bases, and 6 bases had no gene match. The germline V gene encodes CDR1 MNHNS and CDR2 SASEGT.

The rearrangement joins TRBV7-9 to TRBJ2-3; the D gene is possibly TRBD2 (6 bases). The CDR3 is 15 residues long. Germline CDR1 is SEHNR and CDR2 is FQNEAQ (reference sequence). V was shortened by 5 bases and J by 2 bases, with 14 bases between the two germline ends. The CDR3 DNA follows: TGTGCCAGCAGCACCGCGGCGGGGCACACAGATACGCAGTATTTT. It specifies CASSTAAGHTDTQYF.

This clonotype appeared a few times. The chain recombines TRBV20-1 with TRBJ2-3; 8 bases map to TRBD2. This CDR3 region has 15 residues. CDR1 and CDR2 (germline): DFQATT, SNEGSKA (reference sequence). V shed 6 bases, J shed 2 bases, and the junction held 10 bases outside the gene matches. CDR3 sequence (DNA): TGCAGTGCCCCGGATAGCGGGGTGAACACAGATACGCAGTATTTT. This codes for CSAPDSGVNTDTQYF.

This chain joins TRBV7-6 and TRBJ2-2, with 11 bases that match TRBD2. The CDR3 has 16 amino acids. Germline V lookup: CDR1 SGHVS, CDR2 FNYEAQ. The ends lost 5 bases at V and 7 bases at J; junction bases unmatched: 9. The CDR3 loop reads CASSPRLAGRGGELFF. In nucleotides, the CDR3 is TGTGCCAGCAGCCCCCGACTAGCGGGGAGGGGCGGGGAGCTGTTTTTT.